A single sample gave rise to the 27 T cell receptor beta chains below, sequenced in a study of blood T cell repertoires in COVID-19. The table came from immunoSEQ multiplex PCR; TCRdb's copy has only in-frame clones and leaves some out. Of fewer than 350,000 clones in the sample, approximately 87% are singletons; the top ten hold about 12%. The specimen sequenced was peripheral blood. The receptors here all came from a woman in her twenties or thirties with COVID-19, enrolled during active disease.

V is TRBV5-1 and J is TRBJ1-4, with a tentative D call TRBD1 (6 bases). CDR3 size: 16 residues. Germline values: CDR1 SGHRS, CDR2 YFSETQ. Between the trimmed V and J ends, which lost 4 bases and 0 bases, there was a span of 13 bases. The CDR3 here is CASSEGVVATNEKLFF. The CDR3 DNA sequence: TGCGCCAGCAGCGAGGGGGTGGTGGCAACTAATGAAAAACTGTTTTTT. The variable domain in full, completed from reference TRBV5-1 and TRBJ1-4, reads KAGVTQTPRYLIKTRGQQVTLSCSPISGHRSVSWYQQTPGQGLQFLFEYFSETQRNKGNFPGRFSGRQFSNSRSEMNVSTLELGDSALYLCASSEGVVATNEKLFFGSGTQLSVL.

V is TRBV29-1 and J is TRBJ2-7; weak D call: TRBD2 (6 bases). Trimming shortened V by 3 bases and J by 0 bases, and 12 bases separated the two germline ends. Germline CDR1 reads SQVTM; CDR2 reads ANQGSEA. The CDR3 covers 14 residues. The CDR3 DNA is TGCAGCGTTGAGTCCTGGGGGGACTCCTACGAGCAGTACTTC. Translating gives CSVESWGDSYEQYF.

This clone appeared once. The V and J genes are TRBV6-1 and TRBJ2-3; 12 nucleotides align to TRBD2. This CDR3 spans 15 amino acids. Trimming took 3 bases from V and 5 from J; bases not matched to a gene: 3. Germline CDR1 and CDR2: MNHNS and SASEGT. CDR3 sequence reads: CASSEPSGGGDTQYF. CDR3 bases: TGTGCCAGCAGTGAGCCTAGCGGGGGGGGAGATACGCAGTATTTT.

This sequence joins TRBV4-1 and TRBJ2-1, with D uncertain. Trimming pared 0 bases from V and 3 bases from J, leaving 9 bases between. The CDR3 extends over 15 amino acids. CDR1 is MGHRA and CDR2 is YSYEKL in the germline V gene. The CDR3 sequence: CASSQDPAGYNEQFF. In DNA, the CDR3 is TGCGCCAGCAGCCAAGACCCCGCAGGCTACAATGAGCAGTTCTTC.

The chain recombines TRBV7-2 with TRBJ2-1; D unclear. CDR1 and CDR2 (germline): SGHTA, FQGNSA. V gave up 2 bases and J gave up 0 bases, with 11 bases separating them. The CDR3 runs 16 residues. The CDR3 DNA is TGTGCCAGCAGCTTATTGTTTGCAGTCTCCTACAATGAGCAGTTCTTC. This translates into CASSLLFAVSYNEQFF.

Only one count was recorded for this clone. The rearrangement links TRBV3-1 (or the pseudogene TRBV3-2) to TRBJ1-5; 7 bases are shared with TRBD1. The CDR3 has 13 residues. Germline V gene lookup returns CDR1 LGHDT and CDR2 YNNKEL (reference sequence). V lost 5 bases to trimming and J lost 9 bases; unmatched junction nucleotides: 7. In nucleotides, the CDR3 is TGTGCCAGCAGCTTTCGAGGGGGCCGGCCCCAGCATTTT. Translation gives CASSFRGGRPQHF.

The chain couples TRBV5-6 to TRBJ2-5; the D is unclear. Trimming removed 2 bases at V and 2 bases at J, with 7 bases between. Germline CDR1 is SGHDT and CDR2 is YYEEEE. This CDR3 comprises 13 residues. The CDR3 loop reads CASSLGGQETQYF. As DNA, the CDR3 is TGTGCCAGCAGCTTAGGCGGACAAGAGACCCAGTACTTC.

The rearrangement joins TRBV3-1 (or the pseudogene TRBV3-2) to TRBJ1-2; D not resolved. Germline V gene lookup returns CDR1 LGHDT and CDR2 YNNKEL (reference sequence). The germline V and J ends were trimmed by 0 bases and 14 bases, with 25 bases remaining between them. This CDR3 is 16 amino acids long. The CDR3 loop reads CASSQEAQSLTMATTF. CDR3 nucleotides: TGTGCCAGCAGCCAAGAGGCGCAATCCCTAACTATGGCTACGACCTTC.

The J gene is TRBJ2-2, the V gene TRBV19; TRBD2 matches 9 bases. CDR1 and CDR2 (germline): LNHDA, SQIVND (reference sequence). V dropped 7 bases and J dropped 6; count of bases not matched to a gene: 6. The CDR3 has 14 residues. The CDR3 DNA sequence: TGTGCCAGTAATCCAGCGGGGGGTTCCGGGGAGCTGTTTTTT. This codes for CASNPAGGSGELFF.

This sequence joins TRBV3-1 (or the pseudogene TRBV3-2) and TRBJ2-1; weak D call: TRBD2 (6 bases). This CDR3 contains 15 residues. Trimming took off 2 bases at V and 7 bases at J, with 15 bases between the two ends. Germline V gene lookup returns CDR1 LGHDT and CDR2 YNNKEL (reference sequence). The DNA of the CDR3 is TGTGCCAGCAGCCAATTGGGACCCCGGGGGAATGAGCAGTTCTTC. This encodes CASSQLGPRGNEQFF.

About this clone itself: A read error may produce the germline difference seen at one junction end. The CDR3 region is CASRPRVTAF. As DNA, the CDR3 is TGTGCCAGCCGCCCTCGCGTTACTGCCTTC. V usage is TRBV27 and J usage is TRBJ1-2; no clear D. The germline CDR1 and CDR2 sequences are MNHEY and SMNVEV (reference sequence). The CDR3 loop spans 10 amino acids.

This chain connects TRBV19 to TRBJ1-1; no definite D call. Germline loops: CDR1 LNHDA, CDR2 SQIVND (reference sequence). V was cut by 2 bases and J by 1 base, with 11 bases left in between. This CDR3 is built from 15 residues. The CDR3 DNA is TGTGCCAGTAGTATAATGGGCAGCCAGAACACTGAAGCTTTCTTT. Translation: CASSIMGSQNTEAFF.

This rearrangement joins TRBV7-2 to TRBJ1-2; tentative D call: TRBD1 (6 bases). This CDR3 spans 12 amino acids. From germline, CDR1 is SGHTA and CDR2 FQGNSA. V was trimmed by 4 bases and J by 7 bases, leaving 10 bases between them. CDR3 nucleotide sequence: TGTGCCAGCAGCTCTAACAGGGCTGGCTACACCTTC. Residues: CASSSNRAGYTF.

This clone was counted once. The chain combines TRBV5-1 with TRBJ2-7; unclear D gene. V lost 2 bases, J lost 3 bases, and 12 bases lay in between. From germline, CDR1 is SGHRS and CDR2 YFSETQ. This CDR3 has 14 residues. The CDR3 coding sequence is TGCGCCAGCAGCTTATCTCTCGCCGGCTACGAGCAGTACTTC. Translating it yields CASSLSLAGYEQYF.

V usage is TRBV1 and J usage is TRBJ2-5; the D call TRBD1 from the table was never checked on the DNA. TRBV1 is listed as a pseudogene. The length of the CDR3 is 16 residues. This CDR3 reads CTSSQHTGQECETQYF. CDR3 bases: TGCACCAGCAGCCAACACACGGGACAGGAATGTGAGACCCAGTACTTC.

This clone was recorded only once. J is TRBJ2-1 and V is TRBV5-1; D is ambiguous. Germline-derived CDR1 and CDR2 are SGHRS and YFSETQ. CDR3 size: 15 residues. The V end was cut by 1 base, the J end by 2 bases, with 10 bases between. The CDR3 loop is CASSLWSDPYNEQFF. CDR3 nucleotide sequence: TGCGCCAGCAGCTTGTGGTCAGATCCCTACAATGAGCAGTTCTTC.

This chain joins TRBV4-1 and TRBJ2-7; D is unresolved. The V gene's germline CDR1 is MGHRA and CDR2 YSYEKL. This CDR3 spans 14 amino acids. V was clipped by 7 bases and J by 0 bases, with 13 bases between them. CDR3 sequence reads: CASTTWAGSYEQYF. CDR3 nucleotides: TGCGCCAGCACCACCTGGGCAGGCTCCTACGAGCAGTACTTC.

The chain recombines TRBV28 with TRBJ2-1; the match to TRBD2 covers 10 bases. Germline loops: CDR1 MDHEN, CDR2 SYDVKM. The CDR3 is made up of 17 amino acids. V was clipped by 6 bases and J by 4 bases; unmatched bases: 12. The chain's CDR3 is CASRRSGGRVGYNEQFF. CDR3 nucleotide sequence: TGTGCCAGCAGGCGTAGCGGGGGGAGAGTAGGGTACAATGAGCAGTTCTTC.

The J gene is TRBJ1-2, the V gene TRBV19; D call uncertain. The CDR3 length is 13 residues. Germline V CDR1 and CDR2: LNHDA, SQIVND (reference sequence). Trimming removed 7 bases at V and 4 bases at J, with 13 bases between. CDR3: CASKGGLSYGYTF. The DNA for the CDR3 is TGTGCCAGTAAGGGAGGGCTATCCTATGGCTACACCTTC.

This clone was seen a few times. The J gene is TRBJ1-1, the V gene TRBV28; no reliable D call. The CDR3 consists of 13 residues. Germline assignment: CDR1 MDHEN and CDR2 SYDVKM. Trimming cost V 3 bases and J 1 base, with 6 bases left between them. The CDR3 spells CASSLEQNTEAFF. The DNA for the CDR3 is TGTGCCAGCAGTTTGGAGCAGAACACTGAAGCTTTCTTT.

The chain recombines TRBV7-8 with TRBJ2-5; 9 bases align to TRBD2. Germline-derived CDR1 and CDR2 are SGHVS and FQNEAQ. The ends lost 5 bases at V and 5 bases at J; junction bases unmatched: 12. This CDR3 contains 16 residues. The CDR3 protein is CASSPERGAGVETQYF. DNA of the CDR3: TGTGCCAGCAGCCCAGAGCGGGGGGCGGGGGTTGAGACCCAGTACTTC.

CDR3 sequence reads: CASSLARGQGTEAFF. CDR3 bases: TGCGCCAGCAGCTTGGCCAGGGGACAGGGAACTGAAGCTTTCTTT. The chain combines TRBV5-1 with TRBJ1-1, with 9 bases lining up with TRBD1. The CDR3 is made up of 15 amino acids. V was clipped by 0 bases and J by 5 bases; unmatched bases: 5. Germline V gene lookup returns CDR1 SGHRS and CDR2 YFSETQ.

The V call is TRBV6-5, the J call TRBJ2-1; unclear D gene. The CDR3 is made up of 13 amino acids. Germline CDR1 reads MNHEY; CDR2 reads SVGAGI. Deletions cut 5 bases from V and 9 bases from J, with 14 bases between. DNA for the CDR3: TGTGCCAGCAGTCTAGTGTATGGCGGTGAGCAGTTCTTC. It specifies CASSLVYGGEQFF.

The chain has TRBV12-3 or TRBV12-4 and TRBJ1-2; D uncertain. Trimming removed 0 bases at V and 13 bases at J, with 15 bases between. There are 13 residues in the CDR3. CDR3 in DNA: TGTGCCAGCAGTTTAGCTATGAGTTCTACGAGCACCTTC. Protein sequence: CASSLAMSSTSTF.

The rearrangement joins TRBV6-6 to TRBJ2-3; 14 nucleotides line up with TRBD2. Germline assignment: CDR1 MNHNY and CDR2 SVGAGI (reference sequence). J lost 6 bases, V lost 6 bases, and 5 bases had no gene match. The CDR3 runs to 15 residues. CDR3: CASSGLAGGVDTQYF. CDR3 nucleotide sequence: TGTGCCAGCAGCGGACTAGCGGGGGGAGTGGATACGCAGTATTTT.

This chain connects TRBV28 to TRBJ2-7; 7 positions agree with TRBD1. CDR1 and CDR2 from the germline V gene are MDHEN and SYDVKM. This CDR3 contains 15 residues. Losses at the gene ends were 4 bases for V and 1 base for J; bases not matched to a gene: 7. CDR3 protein: CASSYRGVRSYEQYF. DNA of the CDR3: TGTGCCAGCAGTTACAGGGGTGTACGATCCTACGAGCAGTACTTC. Combining the CDR3 with reference TRBV28 and TRBJ2-7 gives the whole variable domain DVKVTQSSRYLVKRTGEKVFLECVQDMDHENMFWYRQDPGLGLRLIYFSYDVKMKEKGDIPEGYSVSREKKERFSLILESASTNQTSMYLCASSYRGVRSYEQYFGPGTRLTVT.

The chain employs TRBV13 and TRBJ2-1; D call uncertain. The CDR3 runs 14 residues. Trimming left V 5 bases short and J 5 bases short, with 13 bases between. Germline loops: CDR1 PRHDT, CDR2 FYEKMQ (reference sequence). As DNA, the CDR3 is TGTGCCAGCAGCGACGGCGGAAAAGACAATGAGCAGTTCTTC. Protein: CASSDGGKDNEQFF.